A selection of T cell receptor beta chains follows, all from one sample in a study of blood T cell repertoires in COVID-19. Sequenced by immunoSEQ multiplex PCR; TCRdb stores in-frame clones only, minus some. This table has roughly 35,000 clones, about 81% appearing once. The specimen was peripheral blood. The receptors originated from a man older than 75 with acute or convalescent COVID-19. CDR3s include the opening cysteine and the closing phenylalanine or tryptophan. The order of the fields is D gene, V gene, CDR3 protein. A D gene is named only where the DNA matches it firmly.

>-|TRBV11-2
CASSLLTGPGGGYTF
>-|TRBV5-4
CASSLAGSVETQYF
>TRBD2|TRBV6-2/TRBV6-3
CASSPRSTSDTDTQYF
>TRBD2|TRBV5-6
CASSPTSGPGTDTQYF
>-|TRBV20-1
CSAPGDHEAFF
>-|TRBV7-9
CASSSRQPNYTF
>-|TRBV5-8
CASSLGGILNTEAFF
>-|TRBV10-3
CAISGGRDEKLFF
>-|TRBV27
CASSSQTPARGWTGELFF
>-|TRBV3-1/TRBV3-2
CASSPGRGYGYTF
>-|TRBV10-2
CASSNSPGHTEAFF
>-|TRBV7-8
CASNSRGAQETQYF
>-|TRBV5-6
CASSLDRNYGYTF
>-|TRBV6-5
CASQSHMNTEAFF
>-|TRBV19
CASSISRGSNQPQHF
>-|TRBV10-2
CASSESSGNTYEQYF
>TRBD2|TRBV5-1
CASSITSGGAETQYF
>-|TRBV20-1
CSARETAGYTF
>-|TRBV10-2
CASSERGLTLNQPQHF